A single sample gave rise to the 10 T cell receptor beta chains below, sequenced in a study of blood T cell repertoires in COVID-19. The data were produced by immunoSEQ multiplex PCR, yet TCRdb's version contains in-frame clones alone and is incomplete. The data contain about 150,000 clones, around four fifths of them seen just once; the ten biggest clones take up around 7%. Sequenced sample: PBMCs or T cells enriched from blood (not recorded which). The receptors shown here come from a man in his fifties who had recovered from COVID-19.

This clone was detected once. The chain couples TRBV5-4 to TRBJ1-2; a possible D gene is TRBD1 (5 bases). Germline V gene lookup returns CDR1 SGHNT and CDR2 YYREEE (reference sequence). V shed 3 bases and J shed 2 bases, with 14 bases lying between them. This CDR3 region has 15 residues. The DNA of the CDR3 is TGTGCCAGCAGCTCTCCCGACAGAATCAACTATGGCTACACCTTC. It specifies CASSSPDRINYGYTF.

This clone was recorded at least ten times. The V and J genes are TRBV19 and TRBJ1-6; D is uncertain. The CDR3 extends over 14 amino acids. Germline CDR1 reads LNHDA; CDR2 reads SQIVND (reference sequence). Trimming took off 2 bases at V and 9 bases at J, with 11 bases between the two ends. The CDR3 here is CASSIQEGSSPLHF. The DNA for the CDR3 is TGTGCCAGTAGTATACAGGAGGGAAGTTCACCCCTCCACTTT.

The chain employs TRBV4-1 and TRBJ1-3, with a possible D match to TRBD1 (6 bases). From germline, CDR1 is MGHRA and CDR2 YSYEKL. Trimming pared 0 bases from V and 4 bases from J, leaving 16 bases between. This CDR3 spans 17 amino acids. Here the CDR3 DNA reads TGCGCCAGCAGCCAAGAACCCCCTTCAGGGGCCGGAAACACCATATATTTT. Translation gives CASSQEPPSGAGNTIYF.

This clone has a handful of counts. The rearrangement uses TRBV27 and TRBJ2-7, with TRBD1 as a possible D gene (6 bases). V gave up 5 bases and J gave up 7 bases, with 9 bases separating them. In germline, CDR1 is MNHEY, CDR2 SMNVEV (reference sequence). CDR3 length equals 11 residues. The CDR3 DNA reads TGTGCCAGCAGTAACACAGGGGAGCAGTACTTC. It encodes CASSNTGEQYF.

The J gene is TRBJ2-3, the V gene TRBV19; 7 nucleotides align to TRBD1. Trimming removed 1 base from V and 4 bases from J; junction bases left unmatched: 5. Germline CDR1 LNHDA, CDR2 SQIVND (reference sequence). The CDR3 is 15 residues long. DNA for the CDR3: TGTGCCAGTAGTATAGGACAGGGCCATGCAGATACGCAGTATTTT. It is translated as CASSIGQGHADTQYF.

The J gene is TRBJ1-6, the V gene TRBV6-5; TRBD1 aligns across 7 bases. V lost 7 bases, J lost 13 bases, and 13 bases stayed unmatched. CDR1 is MNHEY, CDR2 SVGAGI, per germline. The CDR3 has 14 residues. This CDR3 reads CASIRDSSSLPLHF. The CDR3 nucleotides are TGTGCCAGCATTCGGGACAGTTCTTCTCTTCCCCTCCACTTT.

V gene TRBV5-6 combines with J gene TRBJ2-7; a weak D match, TRBD1 (6 bases). This CDR3 is built from 12 residues. Between the trimmed V and J ends, which lost 4 bases and 4 bases, there was a span of 9 bases. Germline CDR1 reads SGHDT; CDR2 reads YYEEEE. This chain's CDR3 is CASSIQGYEQYF. The DNA for the CDR3 is TGTGCCAGCAGCATACAGGGTTACGAGCAGTACTTC.

The rearrangement joins TRBV25-1 to TRBJ2-3, with TRBD2 identical over 8 bases. The CDR3 is made up of 15 amino acids. The J segment lost 1 base and the V segment lost 3 bases, leaving 3 bases of the junction unmatched. The germline V gene encodes CDR1 MGHDK and CDR2 SYGVNS. The CDR3: CASSEALAGTDTQYF. The CDR3, as DNA: TGTGCCAGCAGTGAGGCACTAGCGGGCACAGATACGCAGTATTTT.

V gene TRBV6-5 combines with J gene TRBJ2-7, with 9 positions matching TRBD1. The V segment lost 6 bases and the J segment 6 bases; nucleotides outside the gene matches: 9. This CDR3 is built from 14 residues. Looked up from germline, CDR1 is MNHEY and CDR2 is SVGAGI. The CDR3 loop reads CASSKQGAKGEQYF. CDR3 sequence (DNA): TGTGCCAGCAGCAAACAGGGGGCGAAGGGCGAGCAGTACTTC.

The chain carries TRBV3-1 (or the pseudogene TRBV3-2) and TRBJ1-2; D gene ambiguous. V was clipped by 1 base and J by 0 bases, with 9 bases between them. Germline V gene lookup returns CDR1 LGHDT and CDR2 YNNKEL (reference sequence). The CDR3 is 15 residues long. The CDR3 DNA reads as TGTGCCAGCAGCCAAGTGTTACGGTCTAACTATGGCTACACCTTC. Its protein product is CASSQVLRSNYGYTF.